The 27 T cell receptor beta chains presented below share a single source sample, sequenced in a study of metastatic and nonmetastatic thyroid tumors. Each patient came to thyroid surgery without any prior treatment (of any kind). TCRdb re-called clones via MiXCR from the PCR reads. Among around 30,000 clones listed, approximately 16% were seen once. Sequenced: blood. All receptors derive from a male donor with papillary thyroid cancer or a benign thyroid nodule (not recorded which). Some clones in this sample may be carry-over from other donors' samples.

This clone was found a few times. The genes are TRBV28 and TRBJ1-3; D remains unclear. The CDR3 extends over 15 amino acids. Germline loops: CDR1 MDHEN, CDR2 SYDVKM. V was clipped by 6 bases and J by 2 bases, with 14 bases between them. CDR3 sequence reads: CASRSKGYTGNTIYF. The CDR3 region has the DNA TGTGCCAGCAGATCGAAGGGTTACACTGGAAACACCATATATTTT.

The CDR3 protein is CASSPFGGGTGELFF. CDR3 sequence (DNA): TGTGCCAGCAGCCCTTTTGGTGGTGGCACCGGGGAGCTGTTTTTT. The chain joins TRBV7-6 to TRBJ2-2; D is ambiguous. The V gene lost 5 bases and the J gene lost 4 bases, with 14 bases spanning the gap. Germline loops: CDR1 SGHVS, CDR2 FNYEAQ. The CDR3 is made up of 15 amino acids.

Many counts were recorded for this clone. The V and J genes are TRBV7-2 and TRBJ2-5, with 9 bases aligning to TRBD2. Trimming removed 3 bases from V and 5 bases from J; junction bases left unmatched: 13. Germline-derived CDR1 and CDR2 are SGHTA and FQGNSA. This CDR3 has 17 amino acids. The CDR3 DNA reads TGTGCCAGCAGCTTCAGACAGGGTAATAGCGGGAGCGAGACCCAGTACTTC. Protein sequence: CASSFRQGNSGSETQYF.

This clone was found many times. The chain joins TRBV6-1 to TRBJ1-2, with TRBD1 matching over 8 bases. The V segment lost 5 bases and the J segment 6 bases; nucleotides outside the gene matches: 8. CDR1 and CDR2 from the germline V gene are MNHNS and SASEGT. CDR3 length equals 14 residues. CDR3 nucleotides: TGTGCCAGCAGTTCCGGACAGGGAAACCATGGCTACACCTTC. Translating it yields CASSSGQGNHGYTF.

To note about this clone: This CDR3 is also generated by other DNA sequences in the sample. The chain's CDR3 is CASSYPGTLNQPQHF. DNA of the CDR3: TGTGCCAGCAGTTACCCCGGGACGCTAAACCAGCCCCAGCATTTT. The chain recombines TRBV6-2 or TRBV6-3 with TRBJ1-5, with a possible D match to TRBD1 (5 bases). Looked up from germline, CDR1 is MNHEY and CDR2 is SVGEGT. V dropped 2 bases and J dropped 7 bases, with 15 bases sitting between them. The CDR3 is 15 residues long.

With respect to this clone: This may come from a read error, since a much larger clone is one base off. V and J are TRBV2 and TRBJ2-4; D not resolved. The CDR3 spans 14 residues. V was clipped by 3 bases and J by 2 bases, with 8 bases between them. Germline CDR1 is SNHLY and CDR2 is FYNNEI. This chain's CDR3 is CASSDAETKNIQYF. CDR3 sequence (DNA): TGTGCCAGCAGTGACGCGGAGACCAAAAACATTCAGTACTTC. Full variable domain (remainder filled in from reference TRBV2 and TRBJ2-4): EPEVTQTPSHQVTQMGQEVILRCVPISNHLYFYWYRQILGQKVEFLVSFYNNEISEKSEIFDDQFSVERPDGSNFTLKIRSTKLEDSAMYFCASSDAETKNIQYFGAGTRLSVL.

This clone has only a few counts. This may be a read error, as it is one base from a much larger clone. The chain couples TRBV7-2 to TRBJ2-3; D remains unclear. Trimming stripped 5 bases from V and 1 base from J, with 10 bases between. CDR1 SGHTA and CDR2 FQGNSA come from the germline V gene. The CDR3 is 14 amino acids. CDR3 sequence: CASSQDPCTDTQYF. The CDR3 region has the DNA TGTGCCAGCAGCCAGGATCCGTGCACAGATACGCAGTATTTT.

This clone was counted ten times or more. This sequence joins TRBV7-9 and TRBJ2-1; TRBD2 matches 7 bases. This CDR3 region has 14 residues. The germline V gene encodes CDR1 SEHNR and CDR2 FQNEAQ (reference sequence). Trimming removed 7 bases from V and 3 bases from J; junction bases left unmatched: 6. CDR3 residues: CASTASGRYNEQFF. Written as DNA, the CDR3 is TGTGCCAGCACGGCTAGCGGACGCTACAATGAGCAGTTCTTC.

The chain carries TRBV15 and TRBJ2-1, with D maybe TRBD2 (5 bases). Germline loops: CDR1 LNHNV, CDR2 YYDKDF (reference sequence). The CDR3 consists of 15 residues. Trimming shortened V by 4 bases and J by 7 bases, and 17 bases separated the two germline ends. CDR3 loop: CATSTDATIGNEQFF. The CDR3 DNA is TGTGCCACCAGCACAGATGCGACTATCGGAAATGAGCAGTTCTTC.

This clone was observed a handful of times. At one end, the junction sequence differs from germline, possibly due to a read error. J is TRBJ1-1 and V is TRBV6-1; TRBD1 matches at 7 bases. From germline, CDR1 is MNHNS and CDR2 SASEGT. CDR3 size: 14 residues. CDR3 residues: CASSKGASNTEALF. The CDR3 DNA reads TGTGCCAGCAGTAAGGGGGCCTCGAACACCGAAGCTCTCTTT.

This clone was seen ten or more times. V usage is TRBV7-8 and J usage is TRBJ2-7, with TRBD1 matching 7 bases. J lost 3 bases, V lost 1 base, and 0 bases had no gene match. The CDR3 loop spans 13 amino acids. Germline CDR1 reads SGHVS; CDR2 reads FQNEAQ. The CDR3 loop reads CASSLGTGYEQYF. The CDR3 nucleotides are TGTGCCAGCAGCTTAGGGACAGGCTACGAGCAGTACTTC.

This clone was counted at least ten times. The DNA for the CDR3 is TGTGCCAGCAGTTCCCGATCGAACAGGGGGTATGGAAACACCATATATTTT. Its protein product is CASSSRSNRGYGNTIYF. The chain carries TRBV9 and TRBJ1-3; 8 bases match TRBD1. V was pared by 5 bases and J by 3 bases, with 13 bases of the junction left unmatched. There are 17 residues in the CDR3. Germline lookup yields CDR1 SGDLS and CDR2 YYNGEE.

This clone has ten or more counts. V is TRBV3-1 and J is TRBJ2-7, with 10 bases lining up with TRBD2. Germline V gene lookup returns CDR1 LGHDT and CDR2 YNNKEL (reference sequence). This CDR3 region has 14 residues. The V and J ends lost 4 bases and 2 bases, in that order; junction bases with no gene match: 2. Written as DNA, the CDR3 is TGTGCCAGCAGCCCAGGACTAGCGGCCTACGAGCAGTACTTC. Translating it yields CASSPGLAAYEQYF.

This clone showed up many times. This rearrangement joins TRBV28 to TRBJ2-1; D is tentatively TRBD1 or TRBD2 (5 bases each). V shed 11 bases and J shed 8 bases, with 16 bases lying between them. The V gene's germline CDR1 is MDHEN and CDR2 SYDVKM. CDR3 length equals 12 residues. The CDR3 sequence: CAGDAPHDEQFF. The CDR3 bases are TGTGCCGGGGACGCCCCGCATGATGAGCAGTTCTTC.

The chain joins TRBV30 to TRBJ1-1, with D maybe TRBD1 (6 bases). This CDR3 has 17 amino acids. V shed 2 bases and J shed 3 bases, with 22 bases lying between them. Germline V lookup: CDR1 GTSNPN, CDR2 SVGIG (reference sequence). The CDR3 loop is CAWSSPRGQGHDTEAFF. The CDR3, as DNA: TGTGCCTGGAGTTCTCCTCGGGGGCAGGGGCACGACACTGAAGCTTTCTTT.

There are many counts of this clone. The chain joins TRBV29-1 to TRBJ2-5, with D uncertain. Germline V lookup: CDR1 SQVTM, CDR2 ANQGSEA. The length of the CDR3 is 13 residues. V was shortened by 4 bases and J by 1 base, with 10 bases between the two germline ends. The CDR3: CSVALNFQETQYF. DNA for the CDR3: TGCAGCGTTGCGCTAAATTTCCAAGAGACCCAGTACTTC.

The table lists this clone with a few counts. The rearrangement joins TRBV5-7 to TRBJ1-2, with 11 bases identical to TRBD1. TRBV5-7 is recorded as an ORF, its role being uncertain. The CDR3 totals 13 residues. V lost 4 bases to trimming and J lost 13 bases; unmatched junction nucleotides: 9. CDR3: CASSHRTGGNCTF. Written as DNA, the CDR3 is TGTGCCAGCAGCCATAGGACAGGGGGCAACTGCACCTTC.

The table lists this clone with many counts. V and J are TRBV3-1 and TRBJ2-2, with unresolved D. The V gene's germline CDR1 is LGHDT and CDR2 YNNKEL (reference sequence). Deletions cut 2 bases from V and 2 bases from J, with 6 bases between. This CDR3 is built from 14 residues. CDR3 sequence reads: CASSQSRNTGELFF. The CDR3 DNA is TGTGCCAGCAGCCAATCCAGAAACACCGGGGAGCTGTTTTTT.

This clone was recorded many times. The chain couples TRBV5-1 to TRBJ2-7; 7 nucleotides agree with TRBD1. V gave up 4 bases and J gave up 3 bases; unmatched junction bases: 16. Germline V gene sequence: CDR1 SGHRS, CDR2 YFSETQ. The CDR3 covers 17 residues. The CDR3 protein is CASSLERGGDILYEQYF. The CDR3 DNA reads as TGCGCCAGCAGCCTGGAGAGAGGGGGCGATATACTCTACGAGCAGTACTTC.

This clone was seen many times. The J gene is TRBJ1-5, the V gene TRBV28, with D possibly matching TRBD1 (6 bases). This CDR3 has 13 residues. Germline CDR1 is MDHEN and CDR2 is SYDVKM. With 6 bases removed from V and 5 bases from J, the gap between germline ends came to 11 bases. The CDR3 region is CASSRGLDQPQHF. CDR3 nucleotides: TGTGCCAGCAGCCGGGGGCTGGATCAGCCCCAGCATTTT.

This clone was counted at least ten times. The chain combines TRBV6-2 or TRBV6-3 with TRBJ2-7, with TRBD2 matching over 11 bases. Germline-derived CDR1 and CDR2 are MNHEY and SVGEGT. J gave up 7 bases and V 2 bases, and 7 bases lay outside the gene matches. There are 15 residues in the CDR3. Here the CDR3 DNA reads TGTGCCAGCAGTTACCTAGCGGGGGGCCTAGCGGAGCAGTACTTC. The encoded protein is CASSYLAGGLAEQYF.

This clone was seen at least ten times. The J gene is TRBJ1-4, the V gene TRBV2, with no clear D. This CDR3 has 13 residues. Germline loops: CDR1 SNHLY, CDR2 FYNNEI. The germline V and J ends were trimmed by 5 bases and 8 bases, with 12 bases remaining between them. CDR3 nucleotides: TGTGCCAGCAGTCGACGGGCGGGCGAAAAACTGTTTTTT. It specifies CASSRRAGEKLFF.

This clone appeared many times. V is TRBV6-2 or TRBV6-3 and J is TRBJ1-2; D gene uncertain. This CDR3 is built from 13 residues. V lost 2 bases to trimming and J lost 7 bases, with 11 bases between them. Germline V lookup: CDR1 MNHEY, CDR2 SVGEGT. Here the CDR3 DNA reads TGTGCCAGCAGTTACCCGTTCGGTGGTGGCTACACCTTC. Amino acids: CASSYPFGGGYTF.

This clone came up many times. The rearrangement links TRBV2 to TRBJ1-3; TRBD1 might be the D (6 bases). Trimming removed 7 bases from V and 2 bases from J, with 12 bases in between. This CDR3 has 14 amino acids. Germline CDR1 reads SNHLY; CDR2 reads FYNNEI. The chain's CDR3 is CASKYRDAGNTIYF. CDR3 nucleotide sequence: TGTGCCAGCAAATACAGGGATGCTGGAAACACCATATATTTT. The full variable domain, its missing parts supplied by reference TRBV2 and TRBJ1-3, is EPEVTQTPSHQVTQMGQEVILRCVPISNHLYFYWYRQILGQKVEFLVSFYNNEISEKSEIFDDQFSVERPDGSNFTLKIRSTKLEDSAMYFCASKYRDAGNTIYFGEGSWLTVV.

This clone was observed a few times. The chain couples TRBV6-1 to TRBJ1-2, with D maybe TRBD1 (5 bases). V dropped 7 bases and J dropped 6 bases, with 15 bases sitting between them. Per germline, CDR1 MNHNS and CDR2 SASEGT. The CDR3 has 13 residues. The CDR3 DNA sequence: TGTGCCAGCATCTTACAGGCGGCGGATGGCTACACCTTC. Encoded protein: CASILQAADGYTF.

This clone was observed at least ten times. CDR3 nucleotides: TGTGCCAGTAGTACCCCACCCGGGACTAGCGGGAGGACAGATACGCAGTATTTT. This encodes CASSTPPGTSGRTDTQYF. The rearrangement joins TRBV19 to TRBJ2-3; 15 bases match TRBD2. The CDR3 extends over 18 amino acids. The germline V gene encodes CDR1 LNHDA and CDR2 SQIVND (reference sequence). The V and J ends lost 4 bases and 3 bases, in that order; junction bases with no gene match: 8.

This clone was counted many times. The chain links TRBV14 to TRBJ2-7; no reliable D call. The CDR3 has 15 residues. V dropped 1 base and J dropped 5 bases, with 15 bases sitting between them. Germline V CDR1 and CDR2: SGHDN, FVKESK. The CDR3 nucleotides read TGTGCCAGCAGCCAAGCCCCCAGCCGAGTCCACGAGCAGTACTTC. It is translated as CASSQAPSRVHEQYF.